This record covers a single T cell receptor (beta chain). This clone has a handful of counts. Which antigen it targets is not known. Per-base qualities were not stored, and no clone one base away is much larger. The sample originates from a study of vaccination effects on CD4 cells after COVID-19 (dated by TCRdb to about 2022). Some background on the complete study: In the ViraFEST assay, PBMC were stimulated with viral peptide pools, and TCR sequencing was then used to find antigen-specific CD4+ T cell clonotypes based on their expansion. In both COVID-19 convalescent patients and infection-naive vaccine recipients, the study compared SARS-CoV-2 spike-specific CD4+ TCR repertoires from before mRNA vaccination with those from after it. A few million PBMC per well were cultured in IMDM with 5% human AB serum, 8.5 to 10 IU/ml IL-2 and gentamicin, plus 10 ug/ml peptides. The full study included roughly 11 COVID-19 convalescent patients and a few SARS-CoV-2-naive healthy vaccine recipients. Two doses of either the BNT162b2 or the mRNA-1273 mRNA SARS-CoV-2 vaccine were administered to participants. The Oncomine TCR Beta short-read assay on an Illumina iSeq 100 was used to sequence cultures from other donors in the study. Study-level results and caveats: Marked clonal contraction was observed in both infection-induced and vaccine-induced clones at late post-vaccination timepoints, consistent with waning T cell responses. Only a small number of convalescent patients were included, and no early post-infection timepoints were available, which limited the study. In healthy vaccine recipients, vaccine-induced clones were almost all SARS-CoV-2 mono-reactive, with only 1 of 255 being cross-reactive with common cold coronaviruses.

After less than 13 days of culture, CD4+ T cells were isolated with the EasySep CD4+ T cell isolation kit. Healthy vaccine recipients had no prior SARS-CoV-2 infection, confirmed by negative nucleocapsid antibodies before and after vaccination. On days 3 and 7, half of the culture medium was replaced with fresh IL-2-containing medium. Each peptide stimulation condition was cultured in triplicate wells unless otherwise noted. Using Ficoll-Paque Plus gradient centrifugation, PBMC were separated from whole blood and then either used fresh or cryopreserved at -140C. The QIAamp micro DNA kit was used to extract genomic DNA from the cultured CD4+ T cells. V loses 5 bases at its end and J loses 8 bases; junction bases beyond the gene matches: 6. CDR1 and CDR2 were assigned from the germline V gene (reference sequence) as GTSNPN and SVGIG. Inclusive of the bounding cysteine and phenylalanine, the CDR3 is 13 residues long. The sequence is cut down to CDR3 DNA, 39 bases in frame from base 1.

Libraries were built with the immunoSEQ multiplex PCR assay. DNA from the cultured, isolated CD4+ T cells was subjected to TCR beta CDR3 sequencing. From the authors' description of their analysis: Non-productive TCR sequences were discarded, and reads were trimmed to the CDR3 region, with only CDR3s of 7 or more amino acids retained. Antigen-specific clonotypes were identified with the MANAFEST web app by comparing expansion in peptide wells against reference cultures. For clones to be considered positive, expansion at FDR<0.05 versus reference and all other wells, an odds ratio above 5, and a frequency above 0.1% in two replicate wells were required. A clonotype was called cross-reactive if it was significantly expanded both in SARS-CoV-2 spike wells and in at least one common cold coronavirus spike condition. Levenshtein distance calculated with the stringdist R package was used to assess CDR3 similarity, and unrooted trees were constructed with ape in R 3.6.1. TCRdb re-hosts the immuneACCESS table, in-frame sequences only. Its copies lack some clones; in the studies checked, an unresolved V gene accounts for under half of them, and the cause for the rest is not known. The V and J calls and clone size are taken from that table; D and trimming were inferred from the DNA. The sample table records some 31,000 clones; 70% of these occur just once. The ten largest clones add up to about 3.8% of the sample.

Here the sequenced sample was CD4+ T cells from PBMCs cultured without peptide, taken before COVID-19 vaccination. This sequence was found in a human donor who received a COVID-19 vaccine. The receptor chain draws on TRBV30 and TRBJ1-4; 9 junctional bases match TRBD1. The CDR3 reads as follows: CAWETGGREKLFF. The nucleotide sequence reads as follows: TGTGCCTGGGAGACAGGGGGGCGCGAAAAACTGTTTTTT.